One sample yielded the 30 T cell receptor beta chains listed below, sequenced in a study of blood T cell repertoires in COVID-19. This table comes from immunoSEQ multiplex PCR, and its TCRdb copy is limited to in-frame clones, with some not included. The table lists 130,000 to 150,000 clones, roughly 77% of them singletons, with 5% in the top ten. Sequencing input: peripheral blood. These receptors came from a woman in her 70s with COVID-19, enrolled during active disease.

V usage is TRBV3-1 (or the pseudogene TRBV3-2) and J usage is TRBJ1-5; 11 bases agree with TRBD1. This CDR3 region has 17 residues. Germline V gives CDR1 LGHDT, CDR2 YNNKEL (reference sequence). J was trimmed by 9 bases and V by 3 bases; bases with no gene match: 13. The CDR3 is CASSHSGSGQGVGPQHF. CDR3 nucleotide sequence: TGTGCCAGCAGCCACAGTGGTTCGGGACAGGGGGTCGGGCCCCAGCATTTT.

In its sample, this clone was seen a few times. The V call is TRBV20-1, the J call TRBJ1-1; 7 bases match TRBD1. From germline, CDR1 is DFQATT and CDR2 SNEGSKA (reference sequence). With 3 bases clipped from V and 5 bases from J, the junction kept 3 bases outside the gene matches. The CDR3 spans 12 residues. The CDR3 is CSASPGGTEAFF. The CDR3 bases are TGCAGTGCTAGTCCAGGGGGTACTGAAGCTTTCTTT.

The chain is built from TRBV19 and TRBJ1-5, with 9 positions matching TRBD1. With V trimmed by 5 bases and J by 3 bases, 5 bases remained unmatched. The CDR3 is 15 residues long. The V gene's germline CDR1 is LNHDA and CDR2 SQIVND (reference sequence). CDR3 sequence reads: CASSGGTGTNQPQHF. CDR3 in DNA: TGTGCCAGTAGTGGGGGGACAGGGACCAATCAGCCCCAGCATTTT.

This clone was seen only a few times. The V gene is TRBV4-2, the J gene TRBJ2-5, with unresolved D. Germline assignment: CDR1 LGHNA and CDR2 YNFKEQ. V was pared by 0 bases and J by 2 bases, with 7 bases between. The CDR3 has 14 residues. DNA for the CDR3: TGTGCCAGCAGCCAAGAGGTTCAGCAAGAGACCCAGTACTTC. It encodes CASSQEVQQETQYF.

The CDR3 sequence is CASSLGGGLSYEQYF. The CDR3 coding sequence is TGTGCCAGCAGTTTAGGCGGGGGCCTCTCCTACGAGCAGTACTTC. The chain has TRBV27 and TRBJ2-7; D is perhaps TRBD2 (7 bases). The CDR3 covers 15 residues. CDR1 and CDR2 (germline): MNHEY, SMNVEV (reference sequence). The germline V and J ends were trimmed by 2 bases and 0 bases, with 11 bases remaining between them.

The chain has TRBV11-2 and TRBJ1-4; 8 bases line up with TRBD1. The CDR3 totals 15 residues. Looked up from germline, CDR1 is SGHAT and CDR2 is FQNNGV. Losses at the gene ends were 6 bases for V and 3 bases for J; bases not matched to a gene: 6. The CDR3 here is CASSGRTGPNEKLFF. CDR3 bases: TGTGCCAGCAGTGGCAGGACAGGGCCTAATGAAAAACTGTTTTTT.

The rearrangement uses TRBV19 and TRBJ1-2; 7 nucleotides agree with TRBD1. This CDR3 spans 13 amino acids. In germline, CDR1 is LNHDA, CDR2 SQIVND (reference sequence). V was pared by 6 bases and J by 4 bases, with 5 bases of the junction left unmatched. In nucleotides, the CDR3 is TGTGCCAGTAGGGGGACAGAGGGCTATGGCTACACCTTC. Translating gives CASRGTEGYGYTF. The variable domain in full, completed from reference TRBV19 and TRBJ1-2, reads DGGITQSPKYLFRKEGQNVTLSCEQNLNHDAMYWYRQDPGQGLRLIYYSQIVNDFQKGDIAEGYSVSREKKESFPLTVTSAQKNPTAFYLCASRGTEGYGYTFGSGTRLTVV.

The chain couples TRBV19 to TRBJ1-1, with 7 positions matching TRBD1. This CDR3 contains 13 residues. Germline loops: CDR1 LNHDA, CDR2 SQIVND (reference sequence). Trimming took 8 bases from V and 6 from J; bases not matched to a gene: 9. CDR3 in amino acids: CASGLTGIAEAFF. In nucleotides, the CDR3 is TGTGCCAGTGGGCTGACAGGGATCGCTGAAGCTTTCTTT.

The V call is TRBV19, the J call TRBJ1-5; D is perhaps TRBD1 (6 bases). Germline loops: CDR1 LNHDA, CDR2 SQIVND (reference sequence). This CDR3 is built from 17 residues. Trimming took 1 base from V and 3 from J, leaving 16 bases between them. The CDR3 spells CASSIAATGTANQPQHF. In DNA form, the CDR3 reads TGTGCCAGTAGTATAGCTGCCACAGGGACCGCCAATCAGCCCCAGCATTTT.

As concerns this clone: This sample includes further DNA sequences coding for the same CDR3. The chain combines TRBV5-4 with TRBJ1-2, with a weak D call TRBD1 (5 bases). Trimming cost V 0 bases and J 4 bases, with 10 bases left between them. The germline V gene encodes CDR1 SGHNT and CDR2 YYREEE (reference sequence). This CDR3 has 14 amino acids. DNA for the CDR3: TGTGCCAGCAGCTTGGACCGGGGGTTCTATGGCTACACCTTC. Protein sequence: CASSLDRGFYGYTF.

The chain uses TRBV7-8 and TRBJ1-2; possible D gene TRBD1, 5 bases. The CDR3 is made up of 13 amino acids. CDR1 is SGHVS and CDR2 is FQNEAQ in the germline V gene. V was trimmed by 5 bases and J by 5 bases, leaving 12 bases between them. DNA of the CDR3: TGTGCCAGCAGCCCAGCGACAGAATATGGCTACACCTTC. Its translation is CASSPATEYGYTF.

This chain uses TRBV9 with TRBJ2-3; 9 nucleotides match TRBD1. J lost 0 bases, V lost 3 bases, and 5 bases had no gene match. This CDR3 has 16 amino acids. CDR1 and CDR2 (germline): SGDLS, YYNGEE. The CDR3 nucleotides are TGTGCCAGCAGCGCACAGGGGGCCGCTAGCACAGATACGCAGTATTTT. It translates to CASSAQGAASTDTQYF.

Many counts were recorded for this clone. This chain connects TRBV10-3 to TRBJ1-2, with TRBD1 as a possible D gene (5 bases). Trimming left V 8 bases short and J 0 bases short, with 16 bases between. This CDR3 contains 15 residues. Looked up from germline, CDR1 is ENHRY and CDR2 is SYGVKD. The CDR3 DNA sequence: TGTGCCATCGGACAAGCTTCAGGGACTAACTATGGCTACACCTTC. Protein: CAIGQASGTNYGYTF.

In this sample, this clone turned up a few times. The chain joins TRBV28 to TRBJ2-1; 7 nucleotides match TRBD1. CDR1 and CDR2 from the germline V gene are MDHEN and SYDVKM. V shed 6 bases, J shed 7 bases, and the junction held 9 bases outside the gene matches. The CDR3 has 14 amino acids. The CDR3 DNA reads TGTGCCAGCAGCCGGCAGGGGGTTAGAAATGAGCAGTTCTTC. This sequence encodes CASSRQGVRNEQFF.

This chain links TRBV28 with TRBJ2-7; TRBD2 matches 8 bases. CDR1 is MDHEN, CDR2 SYDVKM, per germline. This CDR3 spans 14 amino acids. The V segment lost 7 bases and the J segment 3 bases; nucleotides outside the gene matches: 8. The CDR3 coding sequence is TGTGCCAGCATAGGTGGCGGGGGGTACTACGAGCAGTACTTC. Translation: CASIGGGGYYEQYF. Based on the CDR3 plus reference TRBV28 and TRBJ2-7, the full variable domain is DVKVTQSSRYLVKRTGEKVFLECVQDMDHENMFWYRQDPGLGLRLIYFSYDVKMKEKGDIPEGYSVSREKKERFSLILESASTNQTSMYLCASIGGGGYYEQYFGPGTRLTVT.

The chain recombines TRBV28 with TRBJ1-2; D might be TRBD1 (5 bases). The CDR3 consists of 13 residues. V gave up 8 bases and J gave up 8 bases, with 18 bases separating them. Germline values: CDR1 MDHEN, CDR2 SYDVKM. DNA for the CDR3: TGTGCCAGCGGCGGCGGGGGGGTGTGGGGCTACACCTTC. Amino acid sequence: CASGGGGVWGYTF.

The J gene is TRBJ1-1, the V gene TRBV21-1. TRBV21-1 is marked as a pseudogene. CDR3 size: 15 residues. The CDR3 region is CASSLRGPWDTEAFF. CDR3 in DNA: TGTGCCAGCAGCCTCCGCGGGCCTTGGGACACTGAAGCTTTCTTT.

The chain employs TRBV28 and TRBJ1-5, with D perhaps matching TRBD1 (6 bases). Trimming took off 5 bases at V and 3 bases at J, with 23 bases between the two ends. The CDR3 contains 18 residues. CDR1 and CDR2 (germline): MDHEN, SYDVKM. Written as DNA, the CDR3 is TGTGCCAGCAGTACCTCGACAGGTTTGGGGTCCATCAATCAGCCCCAGCATTTT. It yields the protein CASSTSTGLGSINQPQHF.

The V call is TRBV28, the J call TRBJ1-1; D is unclear. The germline V and J ends were trimmed by 2 bases and 3 bases, with 4 bases remaining between them. There are 12 residues in the CDR3. Germline CDR1 is MDHEN and CDR2 is SYDVKM. For the CDR3, the DNA is TGTGCCAGCAGTTTACAGTACACTGAAGCTTTCTTT. This translates into CASSLQYTEAFF.

The CDR3 bases are TGTGCCAGCAGCCTACGCCATCAGCCCCAGCATTTT. Residues: CASSLRHQPQHF. The chain links TRBV7-2 to TRBJ1-5; no reliable D call. The CDR3 is made up of 12 amino acids. Germline V lookup: CDR1 SGHTA, CDR2 FQGNSA. Deletions cut 5 bases from V and 5 bases from J, with 7 bases between.

The chain links TRBV2 to TRBJ1-4; the D is unclear. The length of the CDR3 is 15 residues. V was clipped by 5 bases and J by 7 bases, with 17 bases between them. Per the germline V gene, CDR1 is SNHLY and CDR2 is FYNNEI. CDR3 sequence: CASSSGPTRGEKLFF. The DNA for the CDR3 is TGTGCCAGCAGTTCCGGCCCAACTCGGGGTGAAAAACTGTTTTTT. Complete variable domain (other parts from reference TRBV2 and TRBJ1-4): EPEVTQTPSHQVTQMGQEVILRCVPISNHLYFYWYRQILGQKVEFLVSFYNNEISEKSEIFDDQFSVERPDGSNFTLKIRSTKLEDSAMYFCASSSGPTRGEKLFFGSGTQLSVL.

The rearrangement joins TRBV14 to TRBJ1-6, with D uncertain. The CDR3 has 14 amino acids. V was shortened by 1 base and J by 6 bases, with 7 bases between the two germline ends. Germline V CDR1 and CDR2: SGHDN, FVKESK. The CDR3 region has the DNA TGTGCCAGCAGCCAAGGGGCGGGTAATTCACCCCTCCACTTT. It specifies CASSQGAGNSPLHF.

This clone has a handful of counts. The chain joins TRBV5-1 to TRBJ1-1, with 9 bases identical to TRBD1. This CDR3 spans 14 amino acids. Germline trimming cut 0 bases from V and 7 bases from J; bases unmatched to any gene: 4. CDR1 is SGHRS, CDR2 YFSETQ, per germline. The CDR3 protein is CASSLVGGQGEAFF. The CDR3 nucleotides read TGCGCCAGCAGCTTGGTGGGGGGACAGGGTGAAGCTTTCTTT.

This chain's CDR3 is CASSGIHGGPNEKLFF. The CDR3 DNA reads as TGTGCCAGCAGCGGAATCCATGGGGGCCCTAATGAAAAACTGTTTTTT. The gene calls are TRBV25-1 and TRBJ1-4, with D perhaps matching TRBD1 (6 bases). V lost 6 bases, J lost 3 bases, and 17 bases lay in between. This CDR3 contains 16 residues. Germline CDR1 is MGHDK and CDR2 is SYGVNS.

The rearrangement joins TRBV29-1 to TRBJ2-5, with 8 bases matching TRBD1. This CDR3 contains 13 residues. V lost 5 bases, J lost 10 bases, and 12 bases stayed unmatched. Per the germline V gene, CDR1 is SQVTM and CDR2 is ANQGSEA. The CDR3 is CSVRDRTDGGQYF. CDR3 nucleotide sequence: TGCAGCGTTCGGGACAGGACTGATGGGGGCCAGTACTTC.

In DNA, the CDR3 is TGTGCCAGCAGCCAAAGTCGAGGCGAGCAGTACTTC. This encodes CASSQSRGEQYF. V usage is TRBV6-2 or TRBV6-3 and J usage is TRBJ2-7; D is unclear. Trimming removed 6 bases from V and 6 bases from J, with 12 bases in between. Germline CDR1 reads MNHEY; CDR2 reads SVGEGT. The CDR3 is 12 amino acids.

This clone was detected a few times. This sequence joins TRBV3-1 (or the pseudogene TRBV3-2) and TRBJ1-1; no clear D. The CDR3 has 11 residues. V was cut by 1 base and J by 11 bases, with 8 bases left in between. Germline CDR1 is LGHDT and CDR2 is YNNKEL (reference sequence). The CDR3 spells CASSQGRWAFF. For the CDR3, the DNA is TGTGCCAGCAGCCAAGGGAGGTGGGCTTTCTTT.

In this sample, this clone turned up a few times. The chain combines TRBV3-1 (or the pseudogene TRBV3-2) with TRBJ1-2; no firm D call. CDR1 and CDR2 from the germline V gene are LGHDT and YNNKEL (reference sequence). The CDR3 is 16 residues long. Trimming stripped 1 base from V and 2 bases from J, with 14 bases between. CDR3 loop: CASSQVSAPWNYGYTF. The CDR3, as DNA: TGTGCCAGCAGCCAAGTTAGCGCGCCCTGGAACTATGGCTACACCTTC.

The chain employs TRBV19 and TRBJ1-2; 9 bases map to TRBD1. With V trimmed by 1 base and J by 6 bases, 3 bases remained unmatched. Looked up from germline, CDR1 is LNHDA and CDR2 is SQIVND (reference sequence). The CDR3 is 14 amino acids. CDR3 region: CASSIATGGDGYTF. CDR3 DNA: TGTGCCAGTAGTATAGCAACAGGGGGCGATGGCTACACCTTC.

The chain couples TRBV9 to TRBJ2-7; the D gene is possibly TRBD2 (5 bases). V lost 3 bases and J 0 bases, leaving 16 bases between the germline ends. The CDR3 sequence is 16 residues long. Germline CDR1 and CDR2: SGDLS and YYNGEE. The CDR3 region is CASSAPPAASSYEQYF. Here the CDR3 DNA reads TGTGCCAGCAGCGCCCCCCCAGCGGCGAGCTCCTACGAGCAGTACTTC. Using reference TRBV9 and TRBJ2-7 for the parts outside the CDR3, the full variable domain is DSGVTQTPKHLITATGQRVTLRCSPRSGDLSVYWYQQSLDQGLQFLIQYYNGEERAKGNILERFSAQQFPDLHSELNLSSLELGDSALYFCASSAPPAASSYEQYFGPGTRLTVT.